Listed below are T cell receptor beta chains from one sample, sequenced in a study of shared clonotypes between healthy human individuals. Assay: immunoSEQ multiplex PCR; the TCRdb copy retains only in-frame clones and omits some. The sample includes millions of clones, 90% to 95% of them seen just once. The sequencing sample was made of naive CD4+ T cells from PBMCs. Receptors were obtained from a man younger than 35 in good health. Some clones in this sample may be carry-over from other donors' samples. The CDR3 runs from the conserved cysteine through the conserved F or W. A D gene is named only where the DNA matches it firmly. Size values are once, few and many counts, or a class for expanded clones, and some rows have none.

j_call: TRBJ1-2; v_call: TRBV5-4; d_call: .; clone_size: .; cdr3_nt: TGTGCCAGCAGTCAATCACAAGACTATGGCTACACCTTC; cdr3_aa: CASSQSQDYGYTF
j_call: TRBJ1-5; v_call: TRBV7-2; d_call: TRBD1; clone_size: .; cdr3_nt: TGTGCCAGCAGCTTAGGTGGGTCAGGGGGTTTTCAGCCCCAGCATTTT; cdr3_aa: CASSLGGSGGFQPQHF
j_call: TRBJ1-5; v_call: TRBV6-4; d_call: .; clone_size: once; cdr3_nt: TGTGCCAGCAGTGAGTACGGGGGCATCAATCAGCCCCAGCATTTT; cdr3_aa: CASSEYGGINQPQHF
j_call: TRBJ2-7; v_call: TRBV28; d_call: .; clone_size: .; cdr3_nt: TGTGCCAGCAGCCTTTCGACGGTCTTCGATTCCTACGAGCAGTACTTC; cdr3_aa: CASSLSTVFDSYEQYF
j_call: TRBJ1-5; v_call: TRBV28; d_call: .; clone_size: .; cdr3_nt: TGTGCCAGCAGTTTATTCGATCAGCCCCAGCATTTT; cdr3_aa: CASSLFDQPQHF
j_call: TRBJ2-2; v_call: TRBV5-4; d_call: .; clone_size: few; cdr3_nt: TGTGCCAGCAGCCGTCCGAACACCGGGGAGCTGTTTTTT; cdr3_aa: CASSRPNTGELFF
j_call: TRBJ1-2; v_call: TRBV6-1; d_call: TRBD1; clone_size: .; cdr3_nt: TGTGCCAGCAGTGGCCCAGGGGGGAGTCTCCCTAACTATGGCTACACCTTC; cdr3_aa: CASSGPGGSLPNYGYTF
j_call: TRBJ1-5; v_call: TRBV2; d_call: .; clone_size: .; cdr3_nt: TGTGCCAGCAAAAGGGGGGAAGGTGGGGATCAGCCCCAGCATTTT; cdr3_aa: CASKRGEGGDQPQHF
j_call: TRBJ2-1; v_call: TRBV4-2; d_call: .; clone_size: .; cdr3_nt: TGTGCCAGCGGGATTAGCTGGGCGCTAGGGGATGAGCAGTTCTTC; cdr3_aa: CASGISWALGDEQFF
j_call: TRBJ1-1; v_call: TRBV27; d_call: .; clone_size: few; cdr3_nt: TGTGCCAGCATGAAGAACACTGAAGCTTTCTTT; cdr3_aa: CASMKNTEAFF
j_call: TRBJ1-2; v_call: TRBV27; d_call: .; clone_size: .; cdr3_nt: TGTGCCAGCAGTTTTACTGCTAACTATGGCTACACCTTC; cdr3_aa: CASSFTANYGYTF
j_call: TRBJ2-5; v_call: TRBV7-2; d_call: .; clone_size: .; cdr3_nt: TGTGCCAGCAGCAACCCGGGACAAGCCCTTTTGACCCAGTACTTC; cdr3_aa: CASSNPGQALLTQYF
j_call: TRBJ1-1; v_call: TRBV4-2; d_call: .; clone_size: .; cdr3_nt: TGTGCCAGCAGCCAAGACGGGCGGACCGGTGGGGCTTTCTTT; cdr3_aa: CASSQDGRTGGAFF
j_call: TRBJ2-7; v_call: TRBV19; d_call: TRBD1; clone_size: .; cdr3_nt: TGTGCCAGTAGCCCAGGGGGACAGGGGCCGAGCTCCTACGAGCAGTACTTC; cdr3_aa: CASSPGGQGPSSYEQYF
j_call: TRBJ2-5; v_call: TRBV28; d_call: .; clone_size: .; cdr3_nt: TGTGCCAGCAGTTTAGGGGGAAACAAAGAGACCCAGTACTTC; cdr3_aa: CASSLGGNKETQYF
j_call: TRBJ2-7; v_call: TRBV7-9; d_call: TRBD1; clone_size: .; cdr3_nt: TGTGCCAGCAGCTTCACCGGGACAGGTCATCCCTACGAGCAGTACTTC; cdr3_aa: CASSFTGTGHPYEQYF
j_call: TRBJ2-6; v_call: TRBV6-5; d_call: .; clone_size: .; cdr3_nt: TGTGCCAGCTCGGAGGGCACTGGGGCCAACGTCCTGACTTTC; cdr3_aa: CASSEGTGANVLTF
j_call: TRBJ2-2; v_call: TRBV20-1; d_call: .; clone_size: .; cdr3_nt: TGCAGTGCCAGGGACACCGGGGAGCTGTTTTTT; cdr3_aa: CSARDTGELFF
j_call: TRBJ2-7; v_call: TRBV5-1; d_call: TRBD2; clone_size: .; cdr3_nt: TGCGCCAGCAGCCGGTCTAGCGGGAGTATCGAGCAGTACTTC; cdr3_aa: CASSRSSGSIEQYF
j_call: TRBJ2-1; v_call: TRBV5-1; d_call: .; clone_size: .; cdr3_nt: TGCGCCAGCAGCCTCGGGGAGGGGGTTTACAATGAGCAGTTCTTC; cdr3_aa: CASSLGEGVYNEQFF
j_call: TRBJ1-1; v_call: TRBV19; d_call: .; clone_size: .; cdr3_nt: TGTGCCAGTAGTATGGGGCTCGACAGGAACACTGAAGCTTTCTTT; cdr3_aa: CASSMGLDRNTEAFF
j_call: TRBJ2-1; v_call: TRBV11-3; d_call: TRBD2; clone_size: .; cdr3_nt: TGTGCCAGCAGCCTAAGCGGGACTAGCGGGAGCTATGAGCAGTTCTTC; cdr3_aa: CASSLSGTSGSYEQFF
j_call: TRBJ1-4; v_call: TRBV5-1; d_call: TRBD1; clone_size: once; cdr3_nt: TGCGCCAGCAGCATGGGACAGGGCGGCGAAAAACTGTTTTTT; cdr3_aa: CASSMGQGGEKLFF
j_call: TRBJ2-7; v_call: TRBV28; d_call: .; clone_size: .; cdr3_nt: TGTGCCAGCAGAACGCGTAGGACTTCTGGCGAGCAGTACTTC; cdr3_aa: CASRTRRTSGEQYF
j_call: TRBJ2-3; v_call: TRBV5-1; d_call: .; clone_size: once; cdr3_nt: TGCGCCAGCAGCTTGAGGGCTAGCACAGATACGCAGTATTTT; cdr3_aa: CASSLRASTDTQYF
j_call: TRBJ2-7; v_call: TRBV7-2; d_call: .; clone_size: .; cdr3_nt: TGTGCCAGCAGCTTAATTGGACGGAACTACGAGCAGTACTTC; cdr3_aa: CASSLIGRNYEQYF
j_call: TRBJ1-1; v_call: TRBV18; d_call: .; clone_size: .; cdr3_nt: TGTGCCAGCTCACCACCATTGACATTGGGCACTGAAGCTTTCTTT; cdr3_aa: CASSPPLTLGTEAFF
j_call: TRBJ1-2; v_call: TRBV5-8; d_call: .; clone_size: .; cdr3_nt: TGTGCCAGCACCTCGGGGGGAAGGATTAACTATGGCTACACCTTC; cdr3_aa: CASTSGGRINYGYTF
j_call: TRBJ1-1; v_call: TRBV29-1; d_call: .; clone_size: .; cdr3_nt: TGCAGCGTTGAGAATTGGGGGCCATACACTGAAGCTTTCTTT; cdr3_aa: CSVENWGPYTEAFF
j_call: TRBJ2-7; v_call: TRBV27; d_call: TRBD1; clone_size: .; cdr3_nt: TGTGCCAGCAGGTTACAGGGGATTGGGAACGAGCAGTACTTC; cdr3_aa: CASRLQGIGNEQYF
j_call: TRBJ2-3; v_call: TRBV9; d_call: TRBD1; clone_size: .; cdr3_nt: TGTGCCAGCAGCCCCACTACTTTGACAGGGGTGGATACGCAGTATTTT; cdr3_aa: CASSPTTLTGVDTQYF
j_call: TRBJ1-2; v_call: TRBV18; d_call: .; clone_size: .; cdr3_nt: TGTGCCAGCTCGACCATGTCAGGGCTTCCCTATGGCTACACCTTC; cdr3_aa: CASSTMSGLPYGYTF
j_call: TRBJ1-3; v_call: TRBV29-1; d_call: .; clone_size: .; cdr3_nt: TGCAGCGTGGTCGACAGGACCTCTGGAAACACCATATATTTT; cdr3_aa: CSVVDRTSGNTIYF